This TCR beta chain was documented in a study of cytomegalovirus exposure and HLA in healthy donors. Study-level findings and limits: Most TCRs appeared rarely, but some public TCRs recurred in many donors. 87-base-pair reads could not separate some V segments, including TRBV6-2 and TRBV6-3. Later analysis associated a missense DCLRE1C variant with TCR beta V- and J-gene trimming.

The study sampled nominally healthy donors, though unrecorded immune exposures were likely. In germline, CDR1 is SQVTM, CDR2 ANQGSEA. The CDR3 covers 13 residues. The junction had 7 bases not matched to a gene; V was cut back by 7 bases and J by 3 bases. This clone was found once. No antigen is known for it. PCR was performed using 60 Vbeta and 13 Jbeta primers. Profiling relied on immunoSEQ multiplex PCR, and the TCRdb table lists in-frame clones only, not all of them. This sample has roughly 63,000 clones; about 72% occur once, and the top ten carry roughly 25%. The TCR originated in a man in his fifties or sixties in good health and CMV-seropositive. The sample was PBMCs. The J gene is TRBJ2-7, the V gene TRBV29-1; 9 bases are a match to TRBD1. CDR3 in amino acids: CSAKDRGNYEQYF. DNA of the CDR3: TGCAGCGCCAAGGACAGGGGAAACTACGAGCAGTACTTC.